These T cell receptor beta chains were read from a single sample in a study of blood T cell repertoires in COVID-19. Sequencing was performed with immunoSEQ multiplex PCR; in TCRdb, only in-frame clones are kept and a portion is missing. Of about 520,000 clones listed, roughly 88% are singletons. Sequenced sample: peripheral blood. These receptors all stem from a human donor in a cohort sampled during active COVID-19. Both conserved end residues are part of each CDR3. D genes are given only for firm matches. The size entry is marked missing in some rows and otherwise reads once, few, many or a size class.

cdr3_aa cdr3_nt clone_size d_call j_call cdr3_length v_call
CASSLAFGLAGGDF TGTGCCAGCAGTTTGGCCTTTGGACTAGCGGGAGGGGACTTC - TRBD2 TRBJ2-5 14 TRBV28
CASRLNSGISYNEQFF TGTGCCAGCAGGCTCAATAGCGGGATCTCCTACAATGAGCAGTTCTTC - TRBD2 TRBJ2-1 16 TRBV27
CASSTRGGGDTQYF TGTGCCAGCAGCACCCGGGGCGGGGGAGATACGCAGTATTTT - TRBD2 TRBJ2-3 14 TRBV5-6
CAWSVVAGLRDTQYF TGTGCCTGGAGTGTAGTAGCGGGATTGCGAGATACGCAGTATTTT - TRBD2 TRBJ2-3 15 TRBV30
CASSLGTRLYEQYF TGTGCCAGCAGCTTAGGGACTAGACTTTACGAGCAGTACTTC - TRBD2 TRBJ2-7 14 TRBV11-2
CASQLGQAGSYEQYF TGTGCCAGCCAACTAGGGCAAGCTGGATCCTACGAGCAGTACTTC once - TRBJ2-7 15 TRBV6-5
CATHGENTGELFF TGTGCCACCCACGGAGAGAACACCGGGGAGCTGTTTTTT once - TRBJ2-2 13 TRBV24-1
CAWTSGRVQETQYF TGTGCCTGGACTAGCGGGAGGGTTCAAGAGACCCAGTACTTC - TRBD2 TRBJ2-5 14 TRBV30
CASSRLAGGPGELFF TGCGCCAGCAGCCGGCTAGCGGGGGGACCCGGGGAGCTGTTTTTT - TRBD2 TRBJ2-2 15 TRBV4-3
CAISEYDGAINGYTF TGTGCCATCAGTGAGTACGATGGGGCGATTAATGGCTACACCTTC - - TRBJ1-2 15 TRBV10-3
CAWNAEEYYGYTF TGTGCCTGGAACGCGGAGGAGTACTATGGCTACACCTTC - - TRBJ1-2 13 TRBV30
CASSQDSLPSGEQFF TGCGCCAGCAGCCAAGATTCCCTCCCTTCCGGGGAGCAGTTCTTC - - TRBJ2-1 15 TRBV4-1
CAISESVLGGRQNTEAFF TGTGCCATCAGTGAGTCGGTTCTCGGGGGGCGACAAAACACTGAAGCTTTCTTT - - TRBJ1-1 18 TRBV10-3
CASSVTYSLTSTDTQYF TGTGCCAGCAGCGTTACGTACAGCCTAACTAGCACAGATACGCAGTATTTT - - TRBJ2-3 17 TRBV9
CASSLRTGANQPQHF TGTGCCAGCAGCTTAAGGACAGGGGCCAATCAGCCCCAGCATTTT - TRBD1 TRBJ1-5 15 TRBV7-2
CALRTGDPGSEQFF TGTGCCCTCCGGACAGGCGACCCAGGCAGCGAGCAGTTCTTC - TRBD1 TRBJ2-1 14 TRBV10-3
CASSRSPGHPFNEQFF TGTGCCAGCAGCCGATCACCGGGACACCCCTTTAATGAGCAGTTCTTC - - TRBJ2-1 16 TRBV14
CASSQDRDPGLAGPQETQYF TGTGCCAGCAGCCAAGATCGGGATCCGGGACTAGCGGGACCTCAAGAGACCCAGTACTTC - TRBD2 TRBJ2-5 20 TRBV4-2
CASSLRPVTSGRPYSQETQYF TGTGCCAGCAGCCTGCGCCCGGTGACTAGCGGGAGGCCCTATTCCCAAGAGACCCAGTACTTC - TRBD2 TRBJ2-5 21 TRBV6-6
CAISGEQGTGMNTEAFF TGTGCCATCAGTGGAGAGCAGGGAACAGGGATGAACACTGAAGCTTTCTTT - - TRBJ1-1 17 TRBV10-3
CSVARDRVYEQYF TGCAGCGTCGCCCGCGACAGGGTCTACGAGCAGTACTTC - TRBD1 TRBJ2-7 13 TRBV29-1
CASSLPGSPLHF TGTGCCAGCTCACTCCCAGGATCACCCCTCCACTTT - - TRBJ1-6 12 TRBV18
CASHWGAETEAFF TGTGCCAGTCATTGGGGCGCGGAAACTGAAGCTTTCTTT few - TRBJ1-1 13 TRBV6-6
CASTLGTEAFF TGTGCCAGCACCCTCGGCACTGAAGCTTTCTTT - - TRBJ1-1 11 TRBV12-3/TRBV12-4
CASSEASWRGKGRTDTQYF TGTGCCAGCAGTGAAGCCTCTTGGAGGGGTAAGGGGCGCACAGATACGCAGTATTTT - - TRBJ2-3 19 TRBV6-1
CASSDRVNTEAFF TGTGCCAGCAGCGACAGGGTTAACACTGAAGCTTTCTTT - - TRBJ1-1 13 TRBV9
CASSPNRDRGLITF TGTGCCAGCAGCCCAAACCGGGACAGGGGTCTAATCACCTTC - TRBD1 TRBJ1-2 14 TRBV11-2
CATSDPGEGPNQPQHF TGTGCCACCAGTGATCCGGGTGAGGGCCCTAATCAGCCCCAGCATTTT - - TRBJ1-5 16 TRBV24-1
CATSDYSGTEAFF TGTGCCACCAGTGACTACAGTGGGACTGAAGCTTTCTTT - - TRBJ1-1 13 TRBV24-1
CASSLGLAGASGTGELFF TGCGCCAGCAGCTTGGGTCTAGCGGGAGCATCGGGCACCGGGGAGCTGTTTTTT - TRBD2 TRBJ2-2 18 TRBV5-1
CASSQGGAGRPYEQYF TGCGCCAGCAGCCAAGGGGGCGCAGGGCGGCCCTACGAGCAGTACTTC - - TRBJ2-7 16 TRBV4-1
CASSPRDRGQSTDTQYF TGTGCCAGCAGCCCTAGGGACAGGGGGCAGAGCACAGATACGCAGTATTTT - TRBD1 TRBJ2-3 17 TRBV7-2
CSATSGETQYF TGCAGTGCAACTAGTGGAGAGACCCAGTACTTC - - TRBJ2-5 11 TRBV20-1
CATSGPGQGYQETQYF TGTGCCACCAGTGGACCGGGACAGGGGTACCAAGAGACCCAGTACTTC - TRBD1 TRBJ2-5 16 TRBV24-1
CASSQDPGTGGTEAFF TGTGCCAGCAGCCAAGATCCCGGGACAGGGGGCACTGAAGCTTTCTTT - TRBD1 TRBJ1-1 16 TRBV14
CAWSLGLAGTDTQYF TGTGCCTGGAGCCTGGGACTAGCGGGAACGGATACGCAGTATTTT - TRBD2 TRBJ2-3 15 TRBV30
CAIAGHSGSDTDTQYF TGTGCCATCGCGGGGCATAGCGGGAGCGACACAGATACGCAGTATTTT - TRBD2 TRBJ2-3 16 TRBV10-3
CASSQDPSGGGTDTQYF TGTGCCAGCAGCCAAGATCCCAGTGGCGGAGGCACAGATACGCAGTATTTT - - TRBJ2-3 17 TRBV3-1/TRBV3-2
CAWEIDRNEQYF TGTGCCTGGGAAATCGACAGGAACGAGCAGTACTTC once - TRBJ2-7 12 TRBV30
CASSLEGMDEAFF TGCGCCAGCAGCTTGGAGGGGATGGATGAAGCTTTCTTT - - TRBJ1-1 13 TRBV5-1
CASSYLRLAPRIGEQFF TGTGCCAGCAGCTACCTAAGACTAGCTCCCCGGATCGGTGAGCAGTTCTTC - TRBD2 TRBJ2-1 17 TRBV11-2
CASSPPRPAVYNEQFF TGTGCCAGCAGCCCTCCGCGGCCGGCCGTGTACAATGAGCAGTTCTTC - - TRBJ2-1 16 TRBV9
CASSQLVSSGNTIYF TGTGCCAGCAGCCAGCTGGTCAGCTCTGGAAACACCATATATTTT - - TRBJ1-3 15 TRBV4-2
CASSLVMEGLLIRNYGYTF TGTGCCAGCAGTTTAGTTATGGAGGGGCTCCTTATCAGGAACTATGGCTACACCTTC - - TRBJ1-2 19 TRBV28
CASSRRGLSDTQYF TGTGCCAGCAGTAGACGGGGACTATCAGATACGCAGTATTTT - TRBD2 TRBJ2-3 14 TRBV28
CASSLRREETQYF TGTGCCAGCAGCTTAAGACGGGAGGAGACCCAGTACTTC - - TRBJ2-5 13 TRBV7-3
CASSQSWGVGTEAFF TGTGCCAGCAGCCAATCCTGGGGGGTAGGCACTGAAGCTTTCTTT - - TRBJ1-1 15 TRBV3-1/TRBV3-2
CASSSPRTSGEIGQYF TGTGCCAGCAGTTCCCCCCGGACTAGCGGGGAAATTGGGCAGTACTTC - TRBD2 TRBJ2-7 16 TRBV6-5
CASSAPGLVPHEQYF TGTGCCAGCAGTGCCCCGGGACTAGTTCCCCACGAGCAGTACTTC many TRBD2 TRBJ2-7 15 TRBV28
CASSQPATGSLDTEAFF TGTGCCAGCAGCCAACCGGCCACGGGATCCCTGGACACTGAAGCTTTCTTT - - TRBJ1-1 17 TRBV3-1/TRBV3-2
CAPPRGGQPQHF TGTGCCCCCCCAAGGGGCGGCCAGCCCCAGCATTTT - - TRBJ1-5 12 TRBV2
CASSHPGRYNEKLFF TGTGCCAGCAGCCACCCCGGGAGGTATAATGAAAAACTGTTTTTT - - TRBJ1-4 15 TRBV4-2
CASSESGQPNEKLFF TGTGCCAGCAGTGAGTCGGGACAACCAAATGAAAAACTGTTTTTT - - TRBJ1-4 15 TRBV2